This T cell receptor beta chain was identified in a study of T cells expressing NK-cell markers. About the research overall: The authors derived TCR beta repertoires from sorted CD3+CD56+NKG2C+, CD3+CD56+NKG2C- and CD3+CD56-NKG2C+ T cells.

For this clonotype: Its antigen is not identified.

Overall study findings and caveats: Among several donors, these clonotypes also ranked first in the CD3+CD56-NKG2C+ fraction.

TCRdb re-called the 5' RACE reads and shows each CDR3 protein once, DNA omitted. Recorded here are about 400,000 distinct CDR3 sequences; the top ten clones represent about 10%. This CDR3 has 15 amino acids. Germline CDR1 reads SGHRS; CDR2 reads YFSETQ. This TCR was recovered from a woman between 50 and 59 years old in good health. This chain connects TRBV5-1 to TRBJ1-3; TCRdb outputs TRBD1, but without DNA this stays unchecked. What was sequenced was blood T cells: a sorted CD56 or NKG2C T cell subset, CD4+ or CD8+ T cells, or bulk PBMC T cells (not recorded which). CDR3 loop: CASSPGLSTGNTIYF.